Below are 22 T cell receptor beta chains sequenced from a single sample in a study of cytotoxic CD8 clonotypes in ibrutinib-treated CLL (dated by TCRdb to about 2021). This sample's time point label indicates: approximately 2 years on ibrutinib. The library was made by the immunoSEQ multiplex PCR assay. TCRdb retrieved this table from immuneACCESS and kept in-frame rearrangements only. Not all clones are present; in checked studies, unresolved V genes account for under half, and no reason is known for the remainder. Within this sample are about 130,000 clones, with about 85% of them counted one time only. The ten largest clones add up to 3% to 4% of the sample. Sequences were derived from PBMCs, sampled after 24 months of ibrutinib treatment. The receptors shown here come from a human donor with chronic lymphocytic leukemia.

The chain links TRBV7-8 to TRBJ1-1, with D possibly being TRBD1 (6 bases). Trimming pared 5 bases from V and 1 base from J, leaving 11 bases between. Germline loops: CDR1 SGHVS, CDR2 FQNEAQ. There are 14 residues in the CDR3. In DNA, the CDR3 is TGTGCCAGCAGCGGGGGGCCGGCGAACACTGAAGCTTTCTTT. Protein sequence: CASSGGPANTEAFF.

This chain joins TRBV25-1 and TRBJ2-7; perhaps TRBD2 as D (5 bases). CDR3 size: 11 residues. V gave up 8 bases and J gave up 7 bases, with 12 bases separating them. Germline V gives CDR1 MGHDK, CDR2 SYGVNS. Here the CDR3 reads CASFGVFEQYF. CDR3 coding DNA: TGTGCCAGCTTCGGGGTCTTTGAGCAGTACTTC.

The V gene is TRBV10-3, the J gene TRBJ2-3; no clear D gene. CDR1 ENHRY and CDR2 SYGVKD come from the germline V gene. The CDR3 consists of 12 residues. The ends were cut back, 4 bases at V and 2 bases at J, with 4 bases in the middle. As DNA, the CDR3 is TGTGCCATCAGTGTGGACACAGATACGCAGTATTTT. Its protein is CAISVDTDTQYF.

The rearrangement joins TRBV5-4 to TRBJ2-3, with D possibly being TRBD1 (6 bases). The germline gives CDR1 SGHNT, CDR2 YYREEE (reference sequence). The CDR3 consists of 15 residues. Trimming left V 3 bases short and J 6 bases short, with 17 bases between. Written as DNA, the CDR3 is TGTGCCAGCAGCTCGGGACACCCGCCGAGGGATACGCAGTATTTT. Translated: CASSSGHPPRDTQYF.

This clone was seen only once. This sequence joins TRBV7-2 and TRBJ2-3; the D is unclear. The V end was cut by 1 base, the J end by 5 bases, with 7 bases between. There are 13 residues in the CDR3. The germline V gene encodes CDR1 SGHTA and CDR2 FQGNSA. The CDR3 loop reads CASSLVAGDTQYF. The CDR3 region has the DNA TGTGCCAGCAGCTTAGTGGCAGGAGATACGCAGTATTTT.

The chain uses TRBV7-6 and TRBJ2-3; D unresolved. Trimming pared 1 base from V and 4 bases from J, leaving 6 bases between. CDR3 length equals 13 residues. CDR1 and CDR2 (germline): SGHVS, FNYEAQ. The CDR3 DNA follows: TGTGCCAGCAGCTTAGAAGAGGCAGATACGCAGTATTTT. This sequence encodes CASSLEEADTQYF.

The CDR3 spells CASSPVDQPQHF. CDR3 in DNA: TGTGCCAGCAGCCCCGTGGACCAGCCCCAGCATTTT. V usage is TRBV7-9 and J usage is TRBJ1-5, with D hard to call. V lost 5 bases to trimming and J lost 7 bases, with 9 bases between them. This CDR3 is 12 amino acids long. Per germline, CDR1 SEHNR and CDR2 FQNEAQ (reference sequence).

The rearrangement uses TRBV6-5 and TRBJ1-1, with TRBD1 identical over 7 bases. Germline trimming cut 7 bases from V and 1 base from J; bases unmatched to any gene: 6. The CDR3 has 14 residues. Per germline, CDR1 MNHEY and CDR2 SVGAGI. The CDR3 DNA reads as TGTGCCAGCACCATACAGGGGAGGAACACTGAAGCTTTCTTT. Amino acid sequence: CASTIQGRNTEAFF.

The V gene is TRBV7-9, the J gene TRBJ1-2; 8 positions match TRBD1. V shed 5 bases and J 5 bases; nucleotides not matched to a gene: 10. CDR1 is SEHNR and CDR2 is FQNEAQ in the germline V gene (reference sequence). This CDR3 has 15 residues. The CDR3 DNA reads TGTGCCAGCAGCCGCTCCGGGACAGGATCGTATGGCTACACCTTC. Translation: CASSRSGTGSYGYTF.

The chain couples TRBV2 to TRBJ1-5; D perhaps matches TRBD1 (5 bases). Germline values: CDR1 SNHLY, CDR2 FYNNEI. The CDR3 loop spans 16 amino acids. V was trimmed by 8 bases and J by 1 base, leaving 18 bases between them. In nucleotides, the CDR3 is TGTGCCAGCTCCGTGTGGGGGAACGAGAGCAATCAGCCCCAGCATTTT. This codes for CASSVWGNESNQPQHF.

This chain joins TRBV7-3 and TRBJ2-3; D gene uncertain. Germline-derived CDR1 and CDR2 are SGHTA and FQGTGA. CDR3 length: 12 residues. With 2 bases removed from V and 5 bases from J, the gap between germline ends came to 5 bases. For the CDR3, the DNA is TGTGCCAGCAGCTTACTTGGAGATACGCAGTATTTT. It codes for CASSLLGDTQYF. The full variable domain, its missing parts supplied by reference TRBV7-3 and TRBJ2-3, is GAGVSQTPSNKVTEKGKYVELRCDPISGHTALYWYRQSLGQGPEFLIYFQGTGAADDSGLPNDRFFAVRPEGSVSTLKIQRTERGDSAVYLCASSLLGDTQYFGPGTRLTVL.

This chain links TRBV18 with TRBJ2-7; D assignment may be TRBD1 or TRBD2 (5 bases each). V was clipped by 3 bases and J by 3 bases, with 9 bases between them. Per germline, CDR1 KGHSH and CDR2 LQKENI. CDR3 size: 13 residues. DNA for the CDR3: TGTGCCAGCTCACCCGGGACGGGCTACGAGCAGTACTTC. It is translated as CASSPGTGYEQYF.

This chain joins TRBV18 and TRBJ1-4, with 7 bases identical to TRBD1. Trimming removed 1 base from V and 14 bases from J; junction bases left unmatched: 10. CDR3 length: 14 amino acids. The V gene's germline CDR1 is KGHSH and CDR2 LQKENI. DNA of the CDR3: TGTGCCAGCTCACCACAGGGACAGTCTATTAGGCTGTTTTTT. Residues: CASSPQGQSIRLFF.

The rearrangement uses TRBV7-9 and TRBJ1-2; tentatively, D is TRBD1 (5 bases). With 8 bases removed from V and 8 bases from J, the gap between germline ends came to 9 bases. Per the germline V gene, CDR1 is SEHNR and CDR2 is FQNEAQ (reference sequence). There are 10 residues in the CDR3. The CDR3, as DNA: TGTGCCAGCCTAGGGGACGGCTACACCTTC. Translation gives CASLGDGYTF.

V and J are TRBV6-5 and TRBJ2-7, with TRBD2 identical over 15 bases. The length of the CDR3 is 16 residues. Trimming cost V 3 bases and J 3 bases; bases outside gene matches: 3. From germline, CDR1 is MNHEY and CDR2 SVGAGI. CDR3: CASSYGTSGGFYEQYF. Here the CDR3 DNA reads TGTGCCAGCAGTTATGGGACTAGCGGGGGGTTCTACGAGCAGTACTTC.

The chain has TRBV7-9 and TRBJ2-3; weak D call: TRBD1 (6 bases). Trimming stripped 3 bases from V and 3 bases from J, with 10 bases between. From germline, CDR1 is SEHNR and CDR2 FQNEAQ (reference sequence). The CDR3 loop spans 14 amino acids. The CDR3 loop is CASSFGQGTDTQYF. The CDR3 DNA reads as TGTGCCAGCAGCTTCGGGCAGGGGACAGATACGCAGTATTTT.

The rearrangement links TRBV7-6 to TRBJ1-2; D perhaps matches TRBD1 (5 bases). This CDR3 comprises 14 residues. The V and J ends lost 5 bases and 8 bases respectively, with 18 bases between them. Germline V lookup: CDR1 SGHVS, CDR2 FNYEAQ. CDR3 nucleotide sequence: TGTGCCAGCAGCCGTTTGGGGCCTATGGACGGCTACACCTTC. This encodes CASSRLGPMDGYTF.

J is TRBJ2-6 and V is TRBV11-2; D uncertain. Trimming took 5 bases from V and 2 from J, leaving 13 bases between them. The CDR3 consists of 16 residues. Germline values: CDR1 SGHAT, CDR2 FQNNGV. CDR3 protein: CASSPDLIAGANVLTF. CDR3 DNA sequence: TGTGCCAGCAGCCCAGACTTGATCGCTGGGGCCAACGTCCTGACTTTC.

This chain uses TRBV6-1 with TRBJ2-4; no clear D. The germline V gene has CDR1 MNHNS and CDR2 SASEGT. V lost 8 bases and J 3 bases, leaving 5 bases between the germline ends. This CDR3 spans 11 amino acids. CDR3 in DNA: TGTGCCAGCGAATACAAAAACATTCAGTACTTC. Translated, it gives CASEYKNIQYF.

V usage is TRBV5-4 and J usage is TRBJ2-1, with 12 bases identical to TRBD2. The CDR3 spans 15 residues. J gave up 9 bases and V 4 bases, and 8 bases lay outside the gene matches. The germline V gene encodes CDR1 SGHNT and CDR2 YYREEE (reference sequence). CDR3: CASSLLAGGPGEQFF. CDR3 nucleotides: TGTGCCAGCAGCCTACTAGCGGGGGGCCCGGGTGAGCAGTTCTTC.

The rearrangement links TRBV28 to TRBJ2-6, with 7 bases aligning to TRBD1. The CDR3 contains 18 residues. The ends lost 3 bases at V and 0 bases at J; junction bases unmatched: 8. In germline, CDR1 is MDHEN, CDR2 SYDVKM. CDR3 in amino acids: CASSFQGVPFSGANVLTF. The CDR3 DNA sequence: TGTGCCAGCAGTTTCCAGGGGGTCCCTTTCTCTGGGGCCAACGTCCTGACTTTC.

The chain is built from TRBV11-3 and TRBJ2-4, with TRBD2 matching 8 bases. The CDR3 extends over 15 amino acids. The V gene's germline CDR1 is SGHNT and CDR2 YENEEA. With 1 base clipped from V and 8 bases from J, the junction kept 7 bases outside the gene matches. The CDR3 loop reads CASSLGRGVSDIQYF. CDR3 in DNA: TGTGCCAGCAGCTTAGGGCGGGGGGTGTCAGACATTCAGTACTTC. Drawing the rest from reference TRBV11-3 and TRBJ2-4, the complete variable domain is EAGVVQSPRYKIIEKKQPVAFWCNPISGHNTLYWYLQNLGQGPELLIRYENEEAVDDSQLPKDRFSAERLKGVDSTLKIQPAELGDSAVYLCASSLGRGVSDIQYFGAGTRLSVL.